This T cell receptor beta chain was recovered during a study of blood T cell repertoires in COVID-19. V gave up 5 bases and J gave up 10 bases, with 18 bases separating them. CDR3 length: 14 residues. Germline CDR1 and CDR2: MRHNA and SNTAGT. TCRdb's table, derived via immunoSEQ multiplex PCR, lists solely in-frame clones and lacks some. In the table there are over 200,000 clones, about 85% of which are singletons. The source is a woman over 75 with active or convalescent COVID-19. The chain links TRBV6-4 to TRBJ2-1, with TRBD1 as a possible D gene (5 bases). Sequencing was done on a sample of peripheral blood. DNA of the CDR3: TGTGCCAGCAGTACGGAAATCAGGGTACAAGAGCAGTTCTTC. Amino acids: CASSTEIRVQEQFF.